These T cell receptor beta chains were read from a single sample in a study of blood T cells in healthy people across ages. TCRdb independently ran MiXCR on the 5' RACE reads; one entry per CDR3 protein. The sample lists 550,000 to 800,000 distinct CDR3 sequences, about 34% occurring once. Sequencing was done on a sample of blood. The receptors originated from a woman of 80 years or more in good health. The CDR3 runs from the conserved cysteine through the conserved F or W. A D gene is named only where the DNA matches it firmly. Size is omitted from some rows. Given values are once, few, many or a class for expanded clones.

TRBJ1-4 | TRBV30 | - | TRBD1 | TGTGCCTGGAGACAGGGGGCGGGAAAACTGTTTTTT | CAWRQGAGKLFF
TRBJ1-4 | TRBV6-5 | - | - | TGTGCCAGTAGCCCTTTACTCCGGGCAACTAATGAAAAACTGTTTTTT | CASSPLLRATNEKLFF
TRBJ2-7 | TRBV6-6 | many | TRBD2 | TGTGCCAGCAGTTACGCGGCGGGGGGTTCCTACGAGCAGTACTTC | CASSYAAGGSYEQYF
TRBJ2-3 | TRBV10-3 | many | TRBD2 | TGTGCCATCAGTGAGTTTACTAGCGGGGGACAGTATTTT | CAISEFTSGGQYF
TRBJ1-2 | TRBV4-3 | few | - | TGCGCCAGCAGCCAAACCGCCCCATTTCTCTATGGCTACACCTTC | CASSQTAPFLYGYTF
TRBJ2-1 | TRBV4-1 | many | TRBD2 | TGCGCCAGCAGCCAAGTCGGGACTAGCGGGGTGGATGAGCAGTTCTTC | CASSQVGTSGVDEQFF
TRBJ1-2 | TRBV27 | many | - | TGTGCCAGCAGTTTGCGGCACAACTATGGCTACACCTTC | CASSLRHNYGYTF
TRBJ1-6 | TRBV6-6 | many | - | TGTGCCAGCAGTTATGCGGAAGCCTATAATTCACCCCTCCACTTT | CASSYAEAYNSPLHF
TRBJ2-3 | TRBV29-1 | - | - | TGCGGCCTCGTGGTAGGGGCAGGCCGAACAGATATGCAGTATTTT | CGLVVGAGRTDMQYF
TRBJ1-4 | TRBV30 | - | TRBD1 | TGTGCCTGGAGTGTAAACGGACAGGGGGCCCGAAAACTGTTTTTT | CAWSVNGQGARKLFF
TRBJ2-3 | TRBV7-2 | - | TRBD2 | TGTGCCAGCAGCCCCCCCAGCGGGGGAGACACAGATACGCAGTATTTT | CASSPPSGGDTDTQYF
TRBJ2-5 | TRBV7-3 | - | TRBD1 | TGTGCCAGCAGCTTGAGGATGGGGCTGACAGGGATAAATGAGCAGTACTTC | CASSLRMGLTGINEQYF
TRBJ2-5 | TRBV20-1 | - | - | TGCAGTGCTAGAGTCCCGGGACGCCTAGAGACCCAGTACTTC | CSARVPGRLETQYF
TRBJ2-6 | TRBV20-1 | many | - | TGCAGTGCAAGTCCGGGGAGCTCTGGGGCCAACGTCCTGACTTTC | CSASPGSSGANVLTF
TRBJ2-2 | TRBV5-5 | - | TRBD2 | TGTGCCAGCAGCCTTGCACTAGCGGACAACACCGGGGAGCTGTTTTTT | CASSLALADNTGELFF
TRBJ2-5 | TRBV7-2 | medium-sized | - | TGTGCCAGCAGCTTACAAGGGACGCCCAAAGAGACCCAGTACTTC | CASSLQGTPKETQYF
TRBJ2-5 | TRBV3-1 | many | TRBD1 | TGTGCCAGTACGGACAGGGCCCAAGAGACCCAGTACTTC | CASTDRAQETQYF
TRBJ1-2 | TRBV30 | - | - | TGTGCCTGGAGTCCAGTAATTAACTATGGCTACACCTTC | CAWSPVINYGYTF
TRBJ2-1 | TRBV19 | few | - | TGTGCCAGTAGTTCCCTCCCGGGGCCGGGGTACAATGAGCAGTTCTTC | CASSSLPGPGYNEQFF
TRBJ2-1 | TRBV9 | many | TRBD2 | TGTGCCAGCAGCAAAAGAGCGGGGAGCTCCTACAATGAGCAGTTCTTC | CASSKRAGSSYNEQFF
TRBJ2-7 | TRBV7-2 | many | - | TGTGCCAGCAGCTTAGACCCCGGGCTTGGAGAGCAGTACTTC | CASSLDPGLGEQYF
TRBJ2-1 | TRBV7-2 | many | - | TGTGCCAGCAGCTTAGAACAGGGACCCTACAATGAGCAGTTCTTC | CASSLEQGPYNEQFF
TRBJ2-6 | TRBV7-3 | many | TRBD2 | TGTGCCAGCAGCTTAACTAGCGGGGGGGCTACTGGGGCCAACGTCCTGACTTTC | CASSLTSGGATGANVLTF
TRBJ1-3 | TRBV9 | few | - | TGTGCCAGCAGCATGCGAACTGGAAACACCATATATTTT | CASSMRTGNTIYF
TRBJ2-7 | TRBV7-9 | - | TRBD2 | TGTGCCAGCAGCTTAGCGAAGGGACTAGCTGTAAGCCACGAGCAGTACTTC | CASSLAKGLAVSHEQYF
TRBJ2-1 | TRBV11-2 | many | - | TGTGCCAGCAGCTTAAGGGGGGATCCCTACAATGAGCAGTTCTTC | CASSLRGDPYNEQFF
TRBJ1-2 | TRBV6-6 | - | TRBD1 | TGTGCCAGCAGTTACAGTCCGGGACAGGAAAACTATGGCTACACCTTC | CASSYSPGQENYGYTF
TRBJ1-5 | TRBV7-9 | many | - | TGTGCCAGCGGACCCGGTGCAGGTGGGTCGTATAGCAATCAGCCCCAGCATTTT | CASGPGAGGSYSNQPQHF
TRBJ1-1 | TRBV9 | many | - | TGTGCCAGCAGCTTCGGGACGGTGAACACTGAAGCTTTCTTT | CASSFGTVNTEAFF
TRBJ2-7 | TRBV6-5 | many | - | TGTGCCAGCAGCCGGACCGCGCAGGGCAGCTCCTACGAGCAGTACTTC | CASSRTAQGSSYEQYF
TRBJ2-2 | TRBV30 | few | - | TGTGCCTGGAGTGCCACCTTAGGAACCGGGGAGCTGTTTTTT | CAWSATLGTGELFF
TRBJ2-7 | TRBV10-3 | - | TRBD2 | TGTGCCATCAGTGAATCTAGCGGGAGCTCCTACGAGCAGTACTTC | CAISESSGSSYEQYF
TRBJ2-1 | TRBV9 | many | TRBD2 | TGTGCCAGCACCCCCAGCGGGGGGCTTTACAATGAGCAGTTCTTC | CASTPSGGLYNEQFF
TRBJ2-2 | TRBV12-3/TRBV12-4 | few | TRBD2 | TGTGCCAGCAGTTTAATTAGGTTTGCGGGGGTGAACACCGGGGAGCTGTTTTTT | CASSLIRFAGVNTGELFF
TRBJ2-3 | TRBV4-2 | many | TRBD2 | TGTGCCAGCAGCCCCAGGGCTAGCGGGGGTCTGGGGGATACGCAGTATTTT | CASSPRASGGLGDTQYF